Each of the 5 T cell receptor beta chains below was sequenced from the same sample in a study of vaccination and CD4 T cells after COVID-19. Their antigens remain unidentified. Sequenced with the Oncomine TCR Beta short-read assay was DNA taken from cultured CD4+ T cells. TCRdb re-derived calls from the PCR reads in MiXCR, one entry per CDR3 protein. Here the sample spans 16,000 or so distinct CDR3 sequences, 44% being singletons. Treatment given: approximately 9-day PBMC culture with coronavirus spike peptide pools or control peptides (ViraFEST assay). This specimen consisted of CD4+ T cells from blood, cultured in vitro, obtained after SARS-CoV-2 vaccination. Receptors originate from a human donor who had recovered from COVID-19.

V gene TRBV20-1 combines with J gene TRBJ2-7; tentatively, D is TRBD2 (6 bases). Looked up from germline, CDR1 is DFQATT and CDR2 is SNEGSKA (reference sequence). Trimming took 6 bases from V and 4 from J, leaving 16 bases between them. The CDR3 spans 13 residues. CDR3 protein: CSAGRDGGYEQYF. CDR3 bases: TGCAGTGCCGGGCGGGACGGAGGATACGAGCAGTACTTC.

The chain employs TRBV27 and TRBJ2-4; TRBD2 might be the D (6 bases). Trimming cost V 6 bases and J 1 base, with 25 bases left between them. CDR3 length equals 19 residues. The germline CDR1 and CDR2 sequences are MNHEY and SMNVEV (reference sequence). CDR3 sequence reads: CASSRSPGDGALAKNIQYF. The CDR3 bases are TGTGCCAGCAGCAGGAGCCCGGGAGACGGGGCTCTCGCCAAAAACATTCAGTACTTC.

The chain is built from TRBV28 and TRBJ2-7; 9 positions match TRBD1. V lost 5 bases to trimming and J lost 1 base; unmatched junction nucleotides: 6. The germline gives CDR1 MDHEN, CDR2 SYDVKM. The CDR3 runs 15 residues. CDR3 loop: CASSHRGRTSYEQYF. CDR3 bases: TGTGCCAGCAGTCACAGGGGGCGGACGTCCTACGAGCAGTACTTC.

V gene TRBV4-2 combines with J gene TRBJ1-2; tentatively, D is TRBD1 (5 bases). Germline V gene sequence: CDR1 LGHNA, CDR2 YNFKEQ. The CDR3 covers 16 residues. Trimming cost V 4 bases and J 0 bases, with 15 bases left between them. This CDR3 reads CASSRSEGYTNYGYTF. The CDR3 coding sequence is TGTGCCAGCAGCCGGTCCGAGGGGTACACTAACTATGGCTACACCTTC.

The chain recombines TRBV20-1 with TRBJ2-7, with D hard to call. The CDR3 contains 14 residues. Germline CDR1 is DFQATT and CDR2 is SNEGSKA (reference sequence). V lost 6 bases to trimming and J lost 2 bases, with 17 bases between them. The CDR3: CSAPGPQIPYEQYF. The CDR3 nucleotides are TGCAGTGCCCCTGGGCCTCAGATTCCCTACGAGCAGTACTTC.